These 12 T cell receptor beta chains were all obtained from the same sample, sequenced in a study of molecular identifiers for immune sequencing clone quantification. Using its own MiXCR run on the PCR reads, TCRdb lists one record per CDR3 protein. The data hold about 100,000 distinct CDR3 sequences, with 36% observed a single time. Sequenced: naive CD8+ T cells from blood, with Jurkat cell RNA spiked in. As for subset: FACS-sorted CD8+CD4-CCR7+CD45RA+ naive T cells. All receptors come from a human donor in good health. Some libraries in this study had Jurkat cell RNA spiked in.

This clonotype was observed many times. The genes are TRBV28 and TRBJ2-3; 7 nucleotides align to TRBD2. Germline CDR1 and CDR2: MDHEN and SYDVKM. The CDR3 length is 17 residues. Unmatched junction bases numbered 9, after V lost 2 bases and J lost 1 base. The CDR3 loop is CASSLPYLAEGTDTQYF. The CDR3, as DNA: TGTGCCAGCAGTTTACCCTATCTAGCGGAGGGCACAGATACGCAGTATTTT. Drawing the rest from reference TRBV28 and TRBJ2-3, the complete variable domain is DVKVTQSSRYLVKRTGEKVFLECVQDMDHENMFWYRQDPGLGLRLIYFSYDVKMKEKGDIPEGYSVSREKKERFSLILESASTNQTSMYLCASSLPYLAEGTDTQYFGPGTRLTVL.

This clonotype was seen a handful of times. The chain couples TRBV28 to TRBJ1-2, with 7 nucleotides matching TRBD1. Germline V gene lookup returns CDR1 MDHEN and CDR2 SYDVKM. V dropped 8 bases and J dropped 7; count of bases not matched to a gene: 19. This CDR3 has 16 residues. The CDR3 DNA reads TGTGCCAGCCGCGCCTTGACAGGGTCATCTCATCGTGGCTACACCTTC. Protein product: CASRALTGSSHRGYTF.

A word on this clonotype: A read error is possible here, since a much larger clone lies one base away. The V call is TRBV4-3, the J call TRBJ2-5; perhaps TRBD2 as D (6 bases). Per the germline V gene, CDR1 is LGHNA and CDR2 is YSLEER. CDR3 length equals 15 residues. CDR3 in DNA: TGCGCCAGCAGCCAAGATCGGGGGTTTGGAGAGAACCAGTACTTC. As protein: CASSQDRGFGENQYF.

With regard to this clonotype: A clone one base away is much larger, so this may be a read error. This sequence joins TRBV5-6 and TRBJ1-4; TRBD1 matches at 7 bases. Germline V lookup: CDR1 SGHDT, CDR2 YYEEEE. After removal of 5 bases from V and 4 bases from J, the junction contained 8 bases not matched to a gene. This CDR3 is built from 15 residues. The CDR3 loop is CASSFYRGVNEKLFF. Here the CDR3 DNA reads TGTGCCAGCAGTTTTTACAGGGGCGTTAATGAAAAACTGTTTTTT.

CDR3 region: CASSHSGENPEAFF. The DNA of the CDR3 is TGTGCCAGCAGCCATTCAGGGGAAAACCCTGAAGCTTTCTTT. V and J are TRBV4-2 and TRBJ1-1, with D possibly TRBD1 on 6 matching bases. The germline gives CDR1 LGHNA, CDR2 YNFKEQ. CDR3 length: 14 amino acids. V lost 3 bases and J lost 6, with 14 bases in between.

This clonotype occurred a few times. The genes are TRBV7-8 and TRBJ2-7; 9 bases match TRBD1. Germline-derived CDR1 and CDR2 are SGHVS and FQNEAQ. Germline trimming cut 4 bases from V and 5 bases from J; bases unmatched to any gene: 12. The CDR3 spans 16 residues. The CDR3 sequence: CASSWGARDRADEQYF. The CDR3 region has the DNA TGTGCCAGCAGCTGGGGGGCACGGGACAGGGCCGACGAGCAGTACTTC. Complete variable domain (other parts from reference TRBV7-8 and TRBJ2-7): GAGVSQSPRYKVAKRGQDVALRCDPISGHVSLFWYQQALGQGPEFLTYFQNEAQLDKSGLPSDRFFAERPEGSVSTLKIQRTQQEDSAVYLCASSWGARDRADEQYFGPGTRLTVT.

This chain joins TRBV19 and TRBJ2-1, with D hard to call. Germline V gene sequence: CDR1 LNHDA, CDR2 SQIVND (reference sequence). The CDR3 spans 12 residues. The V end was cut by 6 bases, the J end by 9 bases, with 12 bases between. CDR3 nucleotides: TGTGCCAGTAGCCCCCTTGGACGTGAGCAGTTCTTC. It yields the protein CASSPLGREQFF.

Comments on this clonotype: This may be a read error: a much more frequent sequence differs by one nucleotide. V gene TRBV28 combines with J gene TRBJ2-7, with D unclear. The CDR3 runs 13 residues. V lost 6 bases and J lost 0, with 9 bases in between. Germline assignment: CDR1 MDHEN and CDR2 SYDVKM. The CDR3 sequence: CASSSFRSYEQYF. The CDR3 DNA is TGTGCCAGCAGCTCGTTTCGCTCCTACGAGCAGTACTTC.

V usage is TRBV20-1 and J usage is TRBJ2-7, with D tentatively TRBD2 (6 bases). Trimming removed 2 bases at V and 2 bases at J, with 10 bases between. Germline loops: CDR1 DFQATT, CDR2 SNEGSKA (reference sequence). The CDR3 has 13 amino acids. The CDR3 bases are TGCAGTGCTAGATCTAGCGAGACCTACGAGCAGTACTTC. Residues: CSARSSETYEQYF.

Details on this clonotype: One end of the junction is discordant with germline, which a read error may explain. The CDR3 DNA reads TGTGCCAGCAGTAACTCTGGGGGGAACGAGCAGTACTTC. Amino acids: CASSNSGGNEQYF. The chain has TRBV6-5 and TRBJ2-7; a weak D match, TRBD2 (6 bases). This CDR3 has 13 residues. Germline V lookup: CDR1 MNHEY, CDR2 SVGAGI.

This chain joins TRBV28 and TRBJ2-3; D gene unclear. V gave up 1 base and J gave up 1 base, with 9 bases separating them. Germline V lookup: CDR1 MDHEN, CDR2 SYDVKM. This CDR3 contains 15 residues. The CDR3 bases are TGTGCCAGCAGTTTATTAAGCCGGGGCACAGATACGCAGTATTTT. Protein product: CASSLLSRGTDTQYF.

In its sample, this clonotype was seen a few times. The V call is TRBV24-1, the J call TRBJ2-5; no clear D gene. This CDR3 comprises 15 residues. The ends were cut back, 3 bases at V and 4 bases at J, with 14 bases in the middle. Germline lookup yields CDR1 KGHDR and CDR2 SFDVKD. In nucleotides, the CDR3 is TGTGCCACCAGTGATATCGAGCAGTGGGGAGAGACCCAGTACTTC. It encodes CATSDIEQWGETQYF.